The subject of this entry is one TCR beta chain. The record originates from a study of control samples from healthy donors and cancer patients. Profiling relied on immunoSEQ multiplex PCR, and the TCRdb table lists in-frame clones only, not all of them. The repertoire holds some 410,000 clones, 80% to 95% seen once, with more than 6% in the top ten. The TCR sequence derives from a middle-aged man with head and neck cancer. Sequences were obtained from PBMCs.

CDR3 in amino acids: CAWSSQGKEYGYTF. DNA of the CDR3: TGTGCCTGGAGTAGTCAGGGGAAGGAGTATGGCTACACCTTC. The genes are TRBV30 and TRBJ1-2; D perhaps matches TRBD1 (6 bases). The germline V and J ends were trimmed by 2 bases and 5 bases, with 15 bases remaining between them. Germline CDR1 and CDR2: GTSNPN and SVGIG (reference sequence). This CDR3 has 14 amino acids.